This T cell receptor beta chain was sequenced for a study of early T cells in non-severe SARS-CoV-2 infection. This clonotype has at least ten counts. V shed 5 bases, J shed 2 bases, and the junction held 1 base outside the gene matches. This CDR3 spans 13 amino acids. The germline V gene encodes CDR1 SNHLY and CDR2 FYNNEI. Via MiXCR, TCRdb re-called the 5' RACE reads, giving one row per CDR3 protein. This table has tens of thousands of distinct CDR3 sequences, 12% appearing once. This TCR came from an adult who was a healthcare worker with PCR-confirmed SARS-CoV-2 infection or an uninfected control (not recorded which). The chain uses TRBV2 and TRBJ1-2; 8 bases are a match to TRBD1. The sequenced sample was whole blood. CDR3: CASSPGGNYGYTF. CDR3 nucleotides: TGTGCCAGCAGTCCAGGGGGCAACTATGGCTACACCTTC.